The 3 T cell receptor beta chains presented below share a single source sample, sequenced in a study of blood T cell repertoires in COVID-19. The table came from immunoSEQ multiplex PCR; TCRdb's copy has only in-frame clones and leaves some out. The sample gives around 150,000 clones, approximately 79% of which show up once; 8.6% is in the top ten. Material for sequencing was peripheral blood. The receptors derive from a man aged 50-60 years with active or convalescent COVID-19.

V gene TRBV7-9 combines with J gene TRBJ1-1, with D hard to call. Germline CDR1 SEHNR, CDR2 FQNEAQ (reference sequence). V lost 6 bases and J lost 3, with 8 bases in between. The CDR3 sequence is 12 residues long. Written as DNA, the CDR3 is TGTGCCAGCAGGGGGAGGGACACTGAAGCTTTCTTT. Amino acid sequence: CASRGRDTEAFF.

The rearrangement uses TRBV7-2 and TRBJ2-7; no reliable D call. Germline-derived CDR1 and CDR2 are SGHTA and FQGNSA. Trimming left V 5 bases short and J 0 bases short, with 11 bases between. The CDR3 totals 14 residues. DNA for the CDR3: TGTGCCAGCAGCCCACTATTAAACTCCTACGAGCAGTACTTC. Protein product: CASSPLLNSYEQYF.

The chain joins TRBV7-9 to TRBJ1-6; 9 nucleotides align to TRBD1. J lost 7 bases, V lost 2 bases, and 9 bases had no gene match. The CDR3 is 17 residues long. The germline gives CDR1 SEHNR, CDR2 FQNEAQ (reference sequence). The CDR3 protein is CASSLNFGDRVNSPLHF. The CDR3 DNA reads TGTGCCAGCAGCTTAAACTTTGGGGACAGGGTGAATTCACCCCTCCACTTT.